This T cell receptor (beta chain) stems from a study of cytomegalovirus exposure and HLA in healthy donors (dated by TCRdb to about 2017). Describing the broader study: According to an earlier analysis of several hundred of the donors, about 179 million T cells yielded roughly 110 million unique TCR beta sequences and about 300 Gb of sequence data. Approximately 300 gigabases of sequencing data and 70 million to 100 million unique TCR sequences made up an early release that covered several hundred HLA-typed donors. Among the roughly 390 genotyped donors, around 81% belonged to the genetic ancestry cluster associated with self-reported Caucasian donors. The study was designed to test whether signatures of past pathogen exposure could be identified by cataloging public T cell receptors. Using immunosequencing, the study profiled T cell repertoires from 666 subjects and related those repertoires to cytomegalovirus serostatus. A separate validation cohort of roughly 130 different subjects was used in addition to the 666-subject first cohort. To predict cytomegalovirus infection status, the study brought together high-throughput TCR immunosequencing, statistical association of individual TCRs with disease status, and machine learning. A later analysis re-examined previously published TCR beta repertoires from 600 to 700 donors and added high-resolution HLA genotyping to investigate patterns of TCR occurrence. Rather than using new phenotypic data, the later analysis identified candidate immune exposures from TCR beta sequences and from how often those sequences occurred across donors. To decide whether each TCR beta V gene segment behaved as functional or pseudogenic, an earlier analysis of some 540 of the donors relied on high-throughput TCR beta sequencing. Donor age, sex, ethnicity and CMV serostatus were compiled together with the repertoire data. In a later genetic analysis, genome-wide SNP genotypes for about 60% of the 666 donors were used, and that subset was treated as a discovery cohort. Every discovery cohort repertoire had been produced on one sequencing platform. Class I and class II HLA loci were covered by the typing at four-digit resolution. The number of donors typed differed by locus, with roughly 620-630 for A, B, C, DRB1 and DQB1, over 500 for DQA1, approximately 580 for DPA1, and 450 to 480 for DPB1. Because of strong linkage in the cohort, roughly five DR-DQ haplotypes were treated as single units for association and clustering. On average, roughly 250,000 unique TCR beta nucleotide sequences were sequenced per donor among a few hundred genotyped donors of the cohort, with 15% to 20% of those sequences being non-productive.

As concerns this clone: Its recognized antigen is unknown. Base qualities are missing; no much larger clone stands one base away.

Libraries were constructed by the immunoSEQ multiplex PCR assay. A mixture of 60 forward primers for TCR Vbeta segments and 13 reverse primers for TCR Jbeta segments was used in the multiplex PCR. A multiplex PCR assay on genomic DNA amplified the CDR3 region of rearranged TCR beta genes. On the Illumina HiSeq System, the amplified TCR beta libraries were sequenced as 87-base-pair reads. The authors' analysis ran thus. A later analysis tallied roughly 78 million unique TCR beta chains across the 666 repertoires, and some 10 million of those chains were shared by two or more donors. To remove PCR and sequencing errors, raw reads were error-corrected and collapsed into unique sequences using a nearest-neighbor algorithm that merged closely related sequences. V, D and J gene segments were assigned by aligning CDR3 sequences to IMGT reference sequences. For a sequence to be retained, at least a six-nucleotide match to both a V gene segment and a J gene segment was required. Rearrangements were called productive when the CDR3 lacked stop codons and stayed in frame with V and J; all others were non-productive. Following IMGT convention, CDR3 was defined as the stretch from the second conserved V-encoded cysteine up to the conserved J-encoded phenylalanine. In an earlier analysis of around 600 of the donors, sequences lacking an unambiguous match to a single V gene segment were excluded. In an earlier analysis of a few hundred of the donors, V segments were called functional above 56.7% productive rearrangements and were called segregating when the between-donor standard deviation exceeded 5%. A statistical classification framework was built for diagnosing cytomegalovirus status from the catalog of TCR beta chain sequences. A later analysis assigned V and J genes by comparing TCR nucleotide sequences with IMGT/GENE-DB human TR gene sequences. A later analysis assigned CDR3 sequences and most-parsimonious VDJ recombination scenarios with the TCRdist pipeline. A later analysis defined each TCR beta chain by its CDR3 amino acid sequence plus V-gene family, and excluded reads lacking a unique V-gene family. As a way to deal with suspected cross-contamination and a sequencing artifact, a later analysis dropped nearly 600 nucleotide sequences that were highly shared and had low generation probability. In a later analysis, a clonal expansion index for each public chain was calculated from normalized within-repertoire ranks of inferred template counts. A later analysis computed generation probabilities with a VDJ recombination model fitted to out-of-frame rearrangements, and checked the results against IGoR. In a later analysis, hypergeometric tests were used to score TCR-TCR, TCR-HLA and TCR-CMV co-occurrence, with a repertoire-size bias correction applied to TCR pairs. To estimate false discovery rates, a later analysis permuted the HLA or CMV assignments 20 times. In a later analysis, co-occurring TCRs were grouped using DBSCAN, with TCRdist sequence similarity added in when clustering inside HLA-allele-positive subsets. Co-occurrence clustering excluded repertoires with fewer than 30,000 or more than 120,000 public chains, plus five with anomalous nucleotide sharing. What TCRdb holds here is the immuneACCESS table cut down to in-frame rearrangements. Part of the clones is not present; checked against another copy, under half of the missing clones reflect an unresolved V gene, and the others are unexplained. V, J and clone size were drawn from that table, and D and trimming were deduced from the DNA. This sample lists 60,000 to 70,000 clones; approximately 58% were detected once. Of the sample, roughly 3% falls within the top ten clones.

The cohort consisted of 600 to 750 healthy bone marrow donors. All cohort members were sampled while nominally healthy, although unrecorded immune exposures were likely present. The donor tested CMV seronegative, placing the donor among the 350 to 400 seronegative members of the cohort. Each donor provided a peripheral blood sample, and peripheral blood mononuclear cells were used for TCR beta sequencing. The Qiagen DNeasy Blood Extraction Kit was used to extract genomic DNA from the blood cell samples. Study-wide conclusions, independent of this receptor: Cytomegalovirus status was reported to be diagnosed by the classifier with high specificity and sensitivity in both the original and validation cohorts. The sequencing pipeline was judged likely to have produced a cluster of highly shared sequence variants as a technical artifact. V-gene and J-gene trimming of TCR beta chains was associated with a missense DCLRE1C variant in a later genetic analysis, and the association was replicated in an independent cohort. Some IMGT-functional V segments, including TRBV6-2 and TRBV6-3, could not be told apart with the 87-base-pair reads, so those segments were excluded. While some public TCRs were present in many individuals, most TCR sequences turned up only very rarely across donors. Compared with equally common non-associated chains, HLA-associated TCR beta chains in a later analysis were more clonally expanded and had lower generation probabilities. In a later analysis, the rate of TCR association differed among HLA loci, with DRB1 alleles having the most associated TCRs and HLA-C alleles having the fewest. The cohort was sequenced for TCR beta chains only, and without alpha or paired-chain data the features that could be detected were limited. Most CMV-associated TCR beta chains appeared to be HLA-restricted in a later analysis, and the HLA associations seemed to be driven largely by CMV exposure. Correlated functional status among segregating V segments might be attributable to linkage disequilibrium, but an unknown experimental factor could not be ruled out. The authors suggested that the approach could potentially be extended to other disease states and immunological phenotypes. In the study, around 150 TCR beta chains were listed as associated with cytomegalovirus. A further reported finding was that TCR beta sequences accurately predicted the HLA-A and HLA-B alleles for most subjects in the first cohort. According to a later analysis, parvovirus B19, influenza, CMV and Epstein-Barr virus appeared linked to several top co-occurrence clusters. Because HLA typing was missing for some donors at each locus, association tests included only the typed subset. Strong co-occurrence of HLA alleles, especially DR and DQ, made assigning TCR associations to individual alleles difficult. Broadly in line with IMGT annotations, most TCR beta V segments showed up in productive rearrangements about 87% or about 30% of the time in an earlier analysis of 450 to 750 of the donors. According to a later genetic analysis, donors in an Asian-associated ancestry cluster had fewer N-insertions in productive TCRs than the approximately 690-donor mean. In vitro tests confirmed that three of the cytomegalovirus-associated TCR beta chains recognize cytomegalovirus antigens. Presence/absence analyses assumed roughly uniform sequencing depth across donors, an assumption that may not hold. For the cohort, immune exposure information was limited to CMV serostatus. In a later analysis, 15,000 to 20,000 TCR beta sequences were associated with specific HLA alleles at a false discovery rate of 0.05. Fewer than 20 rarely observed V segments, including chromosome 9 orphons, were excluded from the earlier analysis of some 590 of the donors because counts were too low.

Trimming removed 3 bases from V and 4 bases from J; the gene matches leave 8 bases unexplained. Via the germline V gene, CDR1 is SGHTA and CDR2 FQGTGA. The CDR3, from cysteine to phenylalanine, totals 15 residues. Only the CDR3 portion is preserved as DNA: 45 bases, with reading frame beginning at the first base. The TCR sequence derives from a woman between 50 and 59 years old in good health and CMV-seronegative. The chain links TRBV7-3 with TRBJ1-1, and 7 junctional nucleotides match TRBD1. The source material was PBMCs. The CDR3 corresponds to CASSFKGGLSTEAFF. The nucleotide sequence is given as TGTGCCAGCAGCTTCAAAGGGGGCTTGAGCACTGAAGCTTTCTTT.